This passage covers 15 T cell receptor beta chains from one sample sequenced in a study of response to subunit inactivated influenza vaccine. TCRdb re-called the RT-PCR reads with MiXCR, one entry per CDR3 protein. The top ten clones hold 7.8% of a sample with more than 200,000 distinct CDR3 sequences, more than 9% of them seen once. The specimen was non-naive T cells sorted from PBMCs, collected roughly 2 weeks before vaccination. The receptors derive from a man aged 50 to 59 who received an inactivated influenza vaccine.

This clonotype was counted only a few times. The chain combines TRBV19 with TRBJ2-1; D not certain. The CDR3 has 12 amino acids. The V end lost 5 bases, the J end lost 7 bases, and 9 bases lay between the germline ends. CDR1 and CDR2 from the germline V gene are LNHDA and SQIVND (reference sequence). The CDR3 DNA reads TGTGCCAGTAGTGCATGGAATAATGAGCAGTTCTTC. This translates into CASSAWNNEQFF.

This clonotype has at least ten counts. J is TRBJ2-7 and V is TRBV5-1; 8 bases line up with TRBD1. Trimming took 0 bases from V and 3 from J; bases not matched to a gene: 2. The CDR3 is 14 amino acids. Germline-derived CDR1 and CDR2 are SGHRS and YFSETQ. The CDR3 nucleotides are TGCGCCAGCAGCTTGGGACAGGGGAGCTACGAGCAGTACTTC. The encoded protein is CASSLGQGSYEQYF.

In this sample, this clonotype turned up a few times. The gene calls are TRBV5-8 and TRBJ2-2; 8 positions match TRBD2. Germline V gives CDR1 SGHTS, CDR2 YDEGEE. The trim removed 0 bases at V and 4 bases at J, leaving 8 bases unmatched. This CDR3 is 17 amino acids long. The CDR3 is CASSLGWTSFGTGELFF. CDR3 bases: TGTGCCAGCAGCTTGGGCTGGACTAGCTTCGGCACCGGGGAGCTGTTTTTT.

V usage is TRBV20-1 and J usage is TRBJ2-7; perhaps TRBD1 as D (5 bases). The CDR3 is 12 residues long. Germline V gene data show CDR1 as DFQATT and CDR2 as SNEGSKA (reference sequence). The DNA of the CDR3 is TGCAGGCTCCTAGGCAGGGACTACGAGCAGTACTTC. It codes for CRLLGRDYEQYF.

Many counts were recorded for this clonotype. The V gene is TRBV9, the J gene TRBJ2-1; weak D call: TRBD1 (7 bases). Trimming took 0 bases from V and 5 from J, leaving 12 bases between them. Germline-derived CDR1 and CDR2 are SGDLS and YYNGEE. This CDR3 comprises 15 residues. The CDR3 sequence is CASSVGSGGNNEQFF. The CDR3 coding sequence is TGTGCCAGCAGCGTAGGGTCAGGGGGGAACAATGAGCAGTTCTTC.

The chain uses TRBV6-2 or TRBV6-3 and TRBJ2-7; 7 nucleotides line up with TRBD2. V dropped 5 bases and J dropped 0; count of bases not matched to a gene: 19. CDR1 and CDR2 from the germline V gene are MNHEY and SVGEGT. CDR3 length equals 19 residues. CDR3 residues: CASSPSRPRGREHSYEQYF. CDR3 nucleotide sequence: TGTGCCAGCAGTCCGTCGCGGCCGAGAGGGCGGGAGCACTCCTACGAGCAGTACTTC.

This clonotype was picked up many times. The CDR3 region has the DNA TGTGCCAGCAGTTTGTGGGGGAAGGGGGAGACCCAGTACTTC. Protein sequence: CASSLWGKGETQYF. This chain joins TRBV27 and TRBJ2-5; D could derive from TRBD1 or TRBD2 (5 bases each). CDR1 MNHEY and CDR2 SMNVEV come from the germline V gene (reference sequence). V lost 3 bases and J 5 bases, leaving 13 bases between the germline ends. The CDR3 totals 14 residues.

For the CDR3, the DNA is TGTGCCAGCAGCCAACCAGGGGGCCGCGATACGCAGTATTTT. It is translated as CASSQPGGRDTQYF. The V and J genes are TRBV14 and TRBJ2-3; TRBD1 matches 8 bases. The germline V gene encodes CDR1 SGHDN and CDR2 FVKESK. J lost 6 bases, V lost 2 bases, and 4 bases had no gene match. CDR3 size: 14 residues.

This clonotype was recorded a few times. The V and J genes are TRBV10-2 and TRBJ2-7; the match to TRBD2 covers 11 bases. From germline, CDR1 is WSHSY and CDR2 SAAADI. The CDR3 totals 13 residues. The V gene end was trimmed by 3 bases and the J gene end by 10 bases; junction bases not matched to a gene: 5. CDR3: CASSDRTSGGQYF. CDR3 sequence (DNA): TGCGCCAGCAGTGACCGTACTAGCGGGGGACAGTACTTC.

The chain is built from TRBV3-1 and TRBJ2-7, with unresolved D. CDR1 is LGHDT and CDR2 is YNNKEL in the germline V gene (reference sequence). Trimming removed 0 bases at V and 7 bases at J, with 13 bases between. This CDR3 is 14 amino acids long. The CDR3 DNA follows: TGTGCCAGCAGCCAAGATCGGACGTCGGGTGAGCAGTACTTC. It translates to CASSQDRTSGEQYF.

This clonotype came up a few times. This sequence joins TRBV20-1 and TRBJ2-1; no clear D gene. CDR3 length: 14 residues. Germline V gene lookup returns CDR1 DFQATT and CDR2 SNEGSKA (reference sequence). V lost 6 bases and J 5 bases, leaving 17 bases between the germline ends. This CDR3 reads CSAADPRVDNEQFF. The CDR3, as DNA: TGCAGTGCGGCCGATCCCCGGGTGGACAATGAGCAGTTCTTC.

The chain joins TRBV4-2 to TRBJ2-5, with a possible D match to TRBD2 (7 bases). Germline CDR1 and CDR2: LGHNA and YNFKEQ. V lost 0 bases and J lost 5, with 16 bases in between. The CDR3 length is 16 residues. The CDR3 loop reads CASSQDPRGGRETQYF. CDR3 DNA sequence: TGTGCCAGCAGCCAAGATCCTAGGGGGGGCAGGGAGACCCAGTACTTC.

This sequence joins TRBV28 and TRBJ2-7; the match to TRBD1 covers 7 bases. The CDR3 runs 16 residues. Germline CDR1 is MDHEN and CDR2 is SYDVKM. J gave up 6 bases and V 7 bases, and 18 bases lay outside the gene matches. In DNA form, the CDR3 reads TGTGCCAGCACCTCCCCGGGACAGCGACACGGAGTCGAGCAGTACTTC. Protein sequence: CASTSPGQRHGVEQYF.

This clonotype showed up just once. V usage is TRBV6-5 and J usage is TRBJ2-2; D is ambiguous. In germline, CDR1 is MNHEY, CDR2 SVGAGI. The CDR3 totals 17 residues. Trimming removed 0 bases from V and 3 bases from J, with 14 bases in between. CDR3 residues: CASSYSFRTEYTGELFF. The CDR3 DNA follows: TGTGCCAGCAGTTACTCGTTCCGGACGGAATACACCGGGGAGCTGTTTTTT.

The table lists this clonotype with a few counts. The chain joins TRBV7-2 to TRBJ2-2; D may be TRBD1 (6 bases). The CDR3 totals 15 residues. The V end was cut by 5 bases, the J end by 4 bases, with 14 bases between. Looked up from germline, CDR1 is SGHTA and CDR2 is FQGNSA. CDR3 loop: CASSVNFRGTGELFF. Here the CDR3 DNA reads TGTGCCAGCAGCGTTAACTTCAGGGGCACCGGGGAGCTGTTTTTT.